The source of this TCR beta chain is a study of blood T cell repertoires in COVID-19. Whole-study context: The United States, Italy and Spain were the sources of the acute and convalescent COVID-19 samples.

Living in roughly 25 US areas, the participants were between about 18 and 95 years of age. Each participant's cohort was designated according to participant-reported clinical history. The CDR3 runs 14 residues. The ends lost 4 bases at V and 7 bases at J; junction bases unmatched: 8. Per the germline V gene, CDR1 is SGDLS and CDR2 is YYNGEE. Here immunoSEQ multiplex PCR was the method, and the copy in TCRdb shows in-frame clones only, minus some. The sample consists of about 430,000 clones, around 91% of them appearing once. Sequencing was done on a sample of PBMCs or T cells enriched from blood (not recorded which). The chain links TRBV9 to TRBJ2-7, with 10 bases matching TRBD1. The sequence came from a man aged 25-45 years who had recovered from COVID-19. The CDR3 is CASSPGTGAWEQYF. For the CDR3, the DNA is TGTGCCAGCAGCCCCGGGACAGGGGCCTGGGAGCAGTACTTC.